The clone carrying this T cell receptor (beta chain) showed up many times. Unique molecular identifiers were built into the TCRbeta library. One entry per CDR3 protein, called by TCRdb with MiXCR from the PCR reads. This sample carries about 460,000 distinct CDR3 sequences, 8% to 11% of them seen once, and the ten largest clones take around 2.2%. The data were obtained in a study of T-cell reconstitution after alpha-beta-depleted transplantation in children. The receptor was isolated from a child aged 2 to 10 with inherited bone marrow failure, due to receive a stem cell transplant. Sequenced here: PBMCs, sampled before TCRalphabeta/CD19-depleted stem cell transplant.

The CDR3 sequence is CASSYSVSDTQYF. As DNA, the CDR3 is TGTGCCAGCAGCTACTCGGTATCAGATACGCAGTATTTT. This chain links TRBV3-1 with TRBJ2-3; D remains ambiguous. Germline V gene lookup returns CDR1 LGHDT and CDR2 YNNKEL (reference sequence). The CDR3 loop spans 13 amino acids. V was trimmed by 5 bases and J by 4 bases, leaving 10 bases between them.